What follows is one T cell receptor beta chain and its context. It has no known antigen specificity. No base qualities exist here, and no much larger clone lies one base off it. The sample originates from a study of cytomegalovirus exposure and HLA in healthy donors listed by TCRdb under 2017. General notes on the study: The roughly 670 repertoires of the first cohort and the 120 or so validation repertoires were produced on the same platform, according to a later analysis. The study combined high-throughput TCR immunosequencing, statistical association of individual TCRs with disease status, and machine learning to predict cytomegalovirus infection status. The study aimed to test whether cataloging public T cell receptors could reveal signatures of past pathogen exposure. Besides the first cohort of roughly 660 subjects, a separate validation cohort made up of about 120 different subjects was used.

The library was obtained by the immunoSEQ multiplex PCR assay. In the paper's pipeline: A statistical classification framework was developed to diagnose cytomegalovirus status using the catalog of TCR beta chain sequences. Drawn from immuneACCESS, this table holds only the in-frame rearrangements with V and J called that TCRdb kept. Clones are partly lost; checked studies trace under half to an unresolved V gene and leave the rest unexplained. That table furnishes V, J and clone size, whereas the DNA furnished D and trimming. Within this sample are 65,000 to 90,000 clones, with 70% to 90% of them counted one time only. Around 4% of the sample is taken by the ten largest. Separate from the roughly 650-subject first cohort, the validation cohort of more than 90 subjects was the group to which the donors belonged. V is cut by 5 bases and J by 10 bases, and the space between the germline ends is 17 bases. Sequences SEHNR (CDR1) and FQNEAQ (CDR2) are obtained from the germline V gene (reference sequence). Its CDR3 holds 14 amino acids, cysteine through phenylalanine. The kept DNA is CDR3 alone, 42 bases in frame from the first base.

The full study reports these points: In vitro tests confirmed that a few of the cytomegalovirus-associated TCR beta chains recognize cytomegalovirus antigens. A later analysis had no HLA typing for the validation cohort, so co-occurrence there was scored across all 120 or so repertoires. Cytomegalovirus status was reported to be diagnosed by the classifier with high specificity and sensitivity in both the original and validation cohorts. A total of some 180 TCR beta chains were listed by the study as associated with cytomegalovirus. It was suggested by the authors that the approach could potentially be generalized to other disease states and immunological phenotypes. In a later analysis, TCRs clustered in the first cohort were found to also tend to co-occur in the 130 or so validation repertoires, with about 93% of cluster scores above 0. While some public TCRs were present in many individuals, most TCR sequences turned up only very rarely across donors.

The source material was PBMCs. The sequence joins TRBV7-9 to TRBJ1-4; the D gene is perhaps TRBD1, on 6 matching bases. The sequence was collected from a woman under 30 in good health and CMV-seropositive. The CDR3 corresponds to CASSPRTDIRKLFF. The nucleotide sequence is TGTGCCAGCAGCCCTCGGACAGATATTCGAAAACTGTTTTTT.